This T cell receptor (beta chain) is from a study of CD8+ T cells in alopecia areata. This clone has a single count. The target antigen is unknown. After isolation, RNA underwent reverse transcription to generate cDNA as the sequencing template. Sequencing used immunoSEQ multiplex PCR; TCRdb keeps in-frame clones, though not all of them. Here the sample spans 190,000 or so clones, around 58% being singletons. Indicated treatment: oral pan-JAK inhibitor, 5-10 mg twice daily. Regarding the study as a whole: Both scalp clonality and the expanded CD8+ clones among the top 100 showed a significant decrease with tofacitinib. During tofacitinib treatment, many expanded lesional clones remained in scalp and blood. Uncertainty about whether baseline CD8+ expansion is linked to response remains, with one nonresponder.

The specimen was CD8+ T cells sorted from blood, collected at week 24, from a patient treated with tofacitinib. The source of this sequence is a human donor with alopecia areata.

The CDR3: CASSYGPRRDTQYF. As DNA, the CDR3 is TGCGCCAGCAGCTATGGACCCAGGAGAGATACGCAGTATTTT. The chain employs TRBV5-1 and TRBJ2-3, with unresolved D. This CDR3 is built from 14 residues. Trimming took off 3 bases at V and 5 bases at J, with 13 bases between the two ends. Germline V gene data show CDR1 as SGHRS and CDR2 as YFSETQ.